The 3 T cell receptor beta chains below all came from one sample that was sequenced in a study of vaccination and CD4 T cells after COVID-19. An Oncomine TCR Beta short-read assay was used to sequence the DNA from cultured CD4+ T cells. TCRdb processed the PCR reads anew with MiXCR; each CDR3 protein has one entry. Found here are some 2,500 distinct CDR3 sequences, 20% to 25% of them singletons; the top ten hold 20% to 30%. Treatment: approximately 11-day PBMC culture with coronavirus spike peptide pools or control peptides (ViraFEST assay). Their specific antigens are unknown. The sequenced sample consisted of CD4+ T cells from blood, cultured in vitro. The receptor source for this set is a human donor who had recovered from COVID-19.

This clonotype was counted only a few times. V and J are TRBV20-1 and TRBJ2-7, with D perhaps being TRBD1 or TRBD2 (5 bases each). V was cut by 3 bases and J by 3 bases, with 15 bases left in between. Germline loops: CDR1 DFQATT, CDR2 SNEGSKA (reference sequence). The CDR3 spans 14 residues. The CDR3 nucleotides are TGCAGTGCTAGTGAGGGGATTGGTTTCTACGAGCAGTACTTC. This translates into CSASEGIGFYEQYF.

This clonotype was observed a few times. The chain uses TRBV20-1 and TRBJ2-7; TRBD1 is a possible D gene (6 bases). In germline, CDR1 is DFQATT, CDR2 SNEGSKA (reference sequence). CDR3 length: 14 residues. Trimming shortened V by 2 bases and J by 2 bases, and 13 bases separated the two germline ends. The CDR3 region is CSARRGEGAYEQYF. CDR3 nucleotide sequence: TGCAGTGCTAGACGGGGCGAGGGGGCCTACGAGCAGTACTTC.

In nucleotides, the CDR3 is TGCGCCAGCAGCCAATGGTTGGGTACAGATACGCAGTATTTT. Protein product: CASSQWLGTDTQYF. The chain joins TRBV4-3 to TRBJ2-3; D is ambiguous. Germline loops: CDR1 LGHNA, CDR2 YSLEER. The V end lost 2 bases, the J end lost 3 bases, and 9 bases lay between the germline ends. This CDR3 has 14 amino acids.